This TCR beta chain comes out of a study of somatic mutations in cytotoxic T cells in rheumatoid arthritis. The V segment lost 6 bases and the J segment 8 bases; nucleotides outside the gene matches: 12. Per the germline V gene, CDR1 is MNHNS and CDR2 is SASEGT. The CDR3 length is 15 residues. The repertoire was sequenced with immunoSEQ multiplex PCR; TCRdb's copy has only in-frame clones and lacks some. The sample has some 20,000 clones, roughly four fifths seen once. The chain joins TRBV6-1 to TRBJ2-1; TRBD2 agrees at 8 bases. The sequence was collected from an adult with rheumatoid arthritis. The sequencing sample was made of CD8+ T cells sorted from blood. The CDR3 here is CASRTPGTRGHEQFF. The CDR3 DNA follows: TGTGCCAGCAGAACGCCCGGGACTAGGGGCCATGAGCAGTTCTTC.